This T cell receptor beta chain was found in a study of OX40 agonist ivuxolimab in advanced cancers. Profiling relied on immunoSEQ multiplex PCR, and the TCRdb table lists in-frame clones only, not all of them. Here the sample spans over 85,000 clones, around 94% being singletons. Autoimmune disease history or systemic immunosuppression excluded patients. The source is an adult with an advanced solid tumor such as melanoma, head and neck, liver or kidney cancer. The starting material was CD4+ or CD8+ T cells sorted from blood, obtained in a trial of the OX40 agonist ivuxolimab.

This CDR3 is CASSMDRGLRGYTF. The CDR3 DNA sequence: TGTGCCAGCAGCATGGACAGGGGGTTGCGTGGCTACACCTTC. The J gene is TRBJ1-2, the V gene TRBV7-2, with TRBD1 matching 10 bases. After removal of 5 bases from V and 7 bases from J, the junction contained 7 bases not matched to a gene. The CDR3 is 14 residues long. Looked up from germline, CDR1 is SGHTA and CDR2 is FQGNSA.